These 30 T cell receptor beta chains originate from one sample sequenced in a study of immune heterogeneity within non-small cell lung tumors. Multiplex PCR amplified TCR beta CDR3 with 32 V and 13 J primers. TCRdb re-called the multiplex PCR reads with MiXCR, one entry per CDR3 protein. The sample carries several thousand distinct CDR3 sequences, approximately 30% recorded once. With 600 ng used per sample, the template was genomic DNA from bulk tumor. Several biopsies were spaced far apart within each primary tumor and obtained as surgery took place. Curative surgery was performed on patients who had untreated, newly diagnosed non-small cell lung cancer. Source material: lung tumor tissue. All receptors come from a man aged 60 to 75 with non-small cell lung cancer.

This clonotype was seen only a few times. This chain connects TRBV10-3 to TRBJ2-7; either TRBD1 or TRBD2 may supply D (5 bases each). The CDR3 is 14 amino acids. V was clipped by 3 bases and J by 10 bases, with 19 bases between them. CDR1 ENHRY and CDR2 SYGVKD come from the germline V gene. CDR3 in amino acids: CAISDTGTEFYQYF. As DNA, the CDR3 is TGTGCCATCAGTGATACCGGGACCGAATTTTATCAGTACTTC.

The chain combines TRBV30 with TRBJ2-1; perhaps D is TRBD1 or TRBD2 (6 bases each). Germline loops: CDR1 GTSNPN, CDR2 SVGIG (reference sequence). The CDR3 covers 18 residues. Trimming removed 0 bases from V and 5 bases from J, with 23 bases in between. The CDR3 here is CAWSVWGAISGADNEQFF. The CDR3 region has the DNA TGTGCCTGGAGTGTTTGGGGGGCCATTAGCGGAGCTGACAATGAGCAGTTCTTC.

A word on this clonotype: Possible read error: a much larger clone is one base away. This chain joins TRBV5-1 and TRBJ1-2; 8 bases match TRBD1. The CDR3 is 14 amino acids. Germline V gene lookup returns CDR1 SGHRS and CDR2 YFSETQ. V lost 4 bases and J lost 5; bases outside the gene matches: 7. The CDR3 reads CASSTQQGGYGYTF. CDR3 bases: TGCGCCAGCAGCACCCAACAGGGGGGGTATGGCTACACCTTC.

The table lists this clonotype with a few counts. The V call is TRBV28, the J call TRBJ1-4; possibly TRBD1 for D (5 bases). The CDR3 extends over 14 amino acids. Trimming removed 6 bases from V and 3 bases from J, with 11 bases in between. Germline V CDR1 and CDR2: MDHEN, SYDVKM. Here the CDR3 reads CASSNEGPNEKLFF. In DNA form, the CDR3 reads TGTGCCAGCAGCAACGAGGGGCCTAATGAAAAACTGTTTTTT.

V is TRBV3-1 and J is TRBJ1-6; D may be TRBD1 (6 bases). The germline V and J ends were trimmed by 3 bases and 7 bases, with 13 bases remaining between them. Germline values: CDR1 LGHDT, CDR2 YNNKEL (reference sequence). This CDR3 has 15 residues. The CDR3 nucleotides read TGTGCCAGCAGCCACGGGGGCAACAAGAATTCACCCCTCCACTTT. It specifies CASSHGGNKNSPLHF. The variable domain in full, with the rest retrieved from reference TRBV3-1 and TRBJ1-6, is DTAVSQTPKYLVTQMGNDKSIKCEQNLGHDTMYWYKQDSKKFLKIMFSYNNKELIINETVPNRFSPKSPDKAHLNLHINSLELGDSAVYFCASSHGGNKNSPLHFGNGTRLTVT.

This clonotype is medium-sized in the sample. J is TRBJ1-4 and V is TRBV11-1; maybe TRBD1 (6 bases). Looked up from germline, CDR1 is SGHAT and CDR2 is FQDESV (reference sequence). Trimming removed 7 bases from V and 4 bases from J, with 16 bases in between. The CDR3 loop spans 15 amino acids. CDR3 protein: CASTARAGVNEKLFF. DNA for the CDR3: TGTGCCAGCACCGCCCGTGCAGGGGTTAATGAAAAACTGTTTTTT. The variable domain in full, completed from reference TRBV11-1 and TRBJ1-4, reads EAEVAQSPRYKITEKSQAVAFWCDPISGHATLYWYRQILGQGPELLVQFQDESVVDDSQLPKDRFSAERLKGVDSTLKIQPAELGDSAMYLCASTARAGVNEKLFFGSGTQLSVL.

Comments on this clonotype: A much larger clone sits a single nucleotide away, making a read error possible. The chain employs TRBV19 and TRBJ1-5; D gene ambiguous. Germline CDR1 reads LNHDA; CDR2 reads SQIVND (reference sequence). The CDR3 is made up of 17 amino acids. CDR3 nucleotides: TGTGCCAGTAGTTCTCCGGAGACAAAATATAGCGATCAGCCCCAGCATTTT. Translated: CASSSPETKYSDQPQHF.

Within the sample, this clonotype is medium-sized. This chain connects TRBV7-3 to TRBJ2-5; D assignment may be TRBD1 or TRBD2 (6 bases each). Germline CDR1 SGHTA, CDR2 FQGTGA. The ends were cut back, 6 bases at V and 5 bases at J, with 13 bases in the middle. The CDR3 is 13 amino acids. The CDR3 spells CASSLLGGETQYF. The CDR3, as DNA: TGTGCCAGCAGTCTGCTGGGGGGCGAGACCCAGTACTTC.

The genes are TRBV10-3 and TRBJ2-5; no definite D call. Germline assignment: CDR1 ENHRY and CDR2 SYGVKD. V was clipped by 6 bases and J by 1 base, with 9 bases between them. The CDR3 extends over 13 amino acids. Here the CDR3 reads CAIRGPLQETQYF. DNA of the CDR3: TGTGCCATCAGAGGACCTCTCCAAGAGACCCAGTACTTC.

This clonotype ranks as medium-sized (0.01 to 0.1%). The V call is TRBV12-3 or TRBV12-4, the J call TRBJ2-3, with D unresolved. V shed 6 bases and J shed 6 bases, with 7 bases lying between them. The CDR3 is 11 amino acids. CDR3 nucleotides: TGTGCCAGCAGCCGACGGGATACGCAGTATTTT. Protein product: CASSRRDTQYF.

Comments on this clonotype: A clone one base away is much larger, so this may be a read error. V usage is TRBV15 and J usage is TRBJ1-2; no reliable D call. CDR1 and CDR2 from the germline V gene are LNHNV and YYDKDF (reference sequence). CDR3 size: 16 residues. The DNA for the CDR3 is TGTGCCACCATCAGAGATCTTTCGGCAAGCAACTATGGCTACACCTTC. It specifies CATIRDLSASNYGYTF.

This clonotype is judged medium-sized. This chain uses TRBV12-3 or TRBV12-4 with TRBJ1-2; TRBD1 is a possible D gene (6 bases). There are 15 residues in the CDR3. V was pared by 6 bases and J by 4 bases, with 18 bases between. CDR3 region: CASRPRGQSLYGYTF. The DNA of the CDR3 is TGTGCCAGCAGACCAAGAGGACAGTCCCTCTATGGCTACACCTTC.

V usage is TRBV5-5 and J usage is TRBJ2-1, with D possibly called TRBD1 or TRBD2 (7 bases each). The CDR3 is 14 amino acids. Germline-derived CDR1 and CDR2 are SGHKS and YYEKEE (reference sequence). V was shortened by 4 bases and J by 5 bases, with 13 bases between the two germline ends. CDR3 sequence: CASSPQGGHNEQFF. CDR3 in DNA: TGTGCCAGCAGCCCTCAGGGGGGGCACAATGAGCAGTTCTTC.

This clonotype came up once. This chain links TRBV2 with TRBJ2-2; D possibly matches TRBD1 or TRBD2 (6 bases each). The CDR3 is 15 amino acids. The V and J ends lost 2 bases and 5 bases respectively, with 12 bases between them. The germline V gene has CDR1 SNHLY and CDR2 FYNNEI. Written as DNA, the CDR3 is TGTGCCAGCAGTGAAAGAAGGAGGGGGACCGGGGAGCTGTTTTTT. Protein product: CASSERRRGTGELFF. The full variable domain, completed using reference TRBV2 and TRBJ2-2, is EPEVTQTPSHQVTQMGQEVILRCVPISNHLYFYWYRQILGQKVEFLVSFYNNEISEKSEIFDDQFSVERPDGSNFTLKIRSTKLEDSAMYFCASSERRRGTGELFFGEGSRLTVL.

This clonotype is medium-sized. V and J are TRBV6-1 and TRBJ2-3; 13 nucleotides match TRBD2. Germline loops: CDR1 MNHNS, CDR2 SASEGT. V shed 7 bases, J shed 4 bases, and the junction held 5 bases outside the gene matches. The CDR3 has 15 residues. The CDR3 DNA follows: TGTGCCAGCATAGGACTAGCGGGAGTTTCAGATACGCAGTATTTT. It is translated as CASIGLAGVSDTQYF.

This sequence joins TRBV9 and TRBJ1-6; D ambiguous. This CDR3 is 13 amino acids long. V was trimmed by 4 bases and J by 7 bases, leaving 9 bases between them. From germline, CDR1 is SGDLS and CDR2 YYNGEE. The CDR3 DNA is TGTGCCAGCAGCTCCCGACCGAATTCACCCCTCCACTTT. It encodes CASSSRPNSPLHF.

This clonotype was seen just once. This may be a read error: a much more frequent sequence differs by one nucleotide. This chain's CDR3 is CIAPDRRGAEAFF. Written as DNA, the CDR3 is TGCATTGCCCCCGACAGGCGGGGCGCTGAAGCTTTCTTT. The rearrangement links TRBV20-1 to TRBJ1-1; D is perhaps TRBD1 (6 bases). The germline V gene has CDR1 DFQATT and CDR2 SNEGSKA (reference sequence). The CDR3 is 13 residues long.

This clonotype rates as medium-sized. The genes are TRBV3-1 and TRBJ1-2; no clear D. The CDR3 sequence is 12 residues long. Trimming cost V 1 base and J 5 bases, with 5 bases left between them. Per germline, CDR1 LGHDT and CDR2 YNNKEL (reference sequence). The CDR3 spells CASSQAPYGYTF. The CDR3 coding sequence is TGTGCCAGCAGCCAAGCTCCGTATGGCTACACCTTC.

The chain combines TRBV7-3 with TRBJ2-1, with TRBD2 matching 12 bases. The junction had 5 bases not matched to a gene; V was cut back by 4 bases and J by 7 bases. The V gene's germline CDR1 is SGHTA and CDR2 FQGTGA. The CDR3 length is 15 residues. CDR3 in DNA: TGTGCCAGCAGCTGGCTAGCGGGAGGGGGAAATGAGCAGTTCTTC. This sequence encodes CASSWLAGGGNEQFF. Using reference TRBV7-3 and TRBJ2-1 for the parts outside the CDR3, the full variable domain is GAGVSQTPSNKVTEKGKYVELRCDPISGHTALYWYRQSLGQGPEFLIYFQGTGAADDSGLPNDRFFAVRPEGSVSTLKIQRTERGDSAVYLCASSWLAGGGNEQFFGPGTRLTVL.

This clonotype has only a few counts. CDR3 nucleotide sequence: TGTGCCAGCAGTCCCGGGGGGGAAGAGACCCAGTACTTC. Its protein is CASSPGGEETQYF. The chain uses TRBV6-1 and TRBJ2-5; TRBD2 agrees at 8 bases. V lost 5 bases, J lost 3 bases, and 2 bases stayed unmatched. The CDR3 spans 13 residues. Germline V gene lookup returns CDR1 MNHNS and CDR2 SASEGT.

The chain recombines TRBV7-9 with TRBJ2-5; TRBD2 matches at 13 bases. Per germline, CDR1 SEHNR and CDR2 FQNEAQ (reference sequence). This CDR3 spans 24 amino acids. J gave up 7 bases and V 5 bases, and 34 bases lay outside the gene matches. CDR3 in DNA: TGTGCCAGCAGCCGGGATTATGAAACAAGAAACACTAGCGGGAGGGCCCCGTTGGCGGTGACCCAGTACTTC. Translated, it gives CASSRDYETRNTSGRAPLAVTQYF.

This clonotype is medium-sized in the sample. The chain has TRBV3-1 and TRBJ1-5; TRBD1 matches 8 bases. J lost 4 bases, V lost 6 bases, and 5 bases had no gene match. This CDR3 region has 14 residues. CDR1 and CDR2 from the germline V gene are LGHDT and YNNKEL (reference sequence). CDR3 amino acids: CASSFGTGNQPQHF. The CDR3 bases are TGTGCCAGCAGTTTCGGGACAGGTAATCAGCCCCAGCATTTT.

This clonotype has just a few counts. The chain joins TRBV18 to TRBJ2-3; TRBD1 aligns across 8 bases. The V gene end was trimmed by 1 base and the J gene end by 10 bases; junction bases not matched to a gene: 1. CDR3 length: 12 amino acids. Germline V gene data show CDR1 as KGHSH and CDR2 as LQKENI. This chain's CDR3 is CASSPQGQAQYF. CDR3 coding DNA: TGTGCCAGCTCACCACAGGGACAGGCGCAGTATTTT. Full variable domain (remainder filled in from reference TRBV18 and TRBJ2-3): NAGVMQNPRHLVRRRGQEARLRCSPMKGHSHVYWYRQLPEEGLKFMVYLQKENIIDESGMPKERFSAEFPKEGPSILRIQQVVRGDSAAYFCASSPQGQAQYFGPGTRLTVL.

The genes are TRBV10-3 and TRBJ1-3, with D possibly matching TRBD1 (6 bases). Between the trimmed V and J ends, which lost 0 bases and 7 bases, there was a span of 10 bases. The CDR3 consists of 14 residues. Germline CDR1 and CDR2: ENHRY and SYGVKD. CDR3 region: CAISESERGNTIYF. CDR3 sequence (DNA): TGTGCCATCAGTGAGTCGGAGAGGGGGAACACCATATATTTT.

This clonotype occurred a few times. CDR3 protein: CSARDPGLAGVGGELFF. The CDR3 DNA is TGCAGTGCTAGAGATCCAGGGCTAGCGGGAGTTGGCGGGGAGCTGTTTTTT. The genes are TRBV20-1 and TRBJ2-2, with 10 bases matching TRBD2. The CDR3 totals 17 residues. The trim removed 0 bases at V and 7 bases at J, leaving 11 bases unmatched. Germline loops: CDR1 DFQATT, CDR2 SNEGSKA (reference sequence).

This clonotype was counted a few times. This sequence joins TRBV3-1 and TRBJ2-3; D is unclear. Germline loops: CDR1 LGHDT, CDR2 YNNKEL (reference sequence). The CDR3 extends over 12 amino acids. V dropped 3 bases and J dropped 3 bases, with 4 bases sitting between them. CDR3 protein: CASSHRTDTQYF. CDR3 nucleotides: TGTGCCAGCAGCCACCGTACAGATACGCAGTATTTT.

This chain connects TRBV3-1 to TRBJ2-7; TRBD1 matches 7 bases. V dropped 1 base and J dropped 6; count of bases not matched to a gene: 3. Germline CDR1 reads LGHDT; CDR2 reads YNNKEL (reference sequence). The CDR3 extends over 13 amino acids. The CDR3 coding sequence is TGTGCCAGCAGCCAAGGACAGGGTAGCGAGCAGTACTTC. Translated: CASSQGQGSEQYF.

For this clonotype: A read error may be the cause here, since a much bigger clone is one base away. CDR3 DNA: TGTTCCAGCGGCCGGGCCCCCGGGCCATACGAGCAGTACTTC. It yields the protein CSSGRAPGPYEQYF. The chain joins TRBV6-2 or TRBV6-3 to TRBJ2-7; a weak D match, TRBD2 (5 bases). The CDR3 runs 14 residues. The germline V gene encodes CDR1 MNHEY and CDR2 SVGEGT.

In regard to this clonotype: A much larger clone differs by one base, so this may be a read error. V gene TRBV2 combines with J gene TRBJ1-3; 8 nucleotides match TRBD1. The CDR3 extends over 16 amino acids. Germline assignment: CDR1 SNHLY and CDR2 FYNNEI. CDR3 nucleotide sequence: TGTGCCAGCAGCTACGGACAGGGCTCCCCCGGAAACACCAAATATTTT. Translation gives CASSYGQGSPGNTKYF.

This clonotype was seen a few times. The CDR3 coding sequence is TGCAGTGCTAGAAGGTCCCAGGAGACCCAGTACTTC. This gives the protein CSARRSQETQYF. The J gene is TRBJ2-5, the V gene TRBV20-1, with unresolved D. This CDR3 has 12 amino acids. The ends were cut back, 2 bases at V and 5 bases at J, with 9 bases in the middle. In germline, CDR1 is DFQATT, CDR2 SNEGSKA (reference sequence).